Below are 10 T cell receptor beta chains sequenced from a single sample in a study of shared clonotypes between healthy human individuals. Libraries were prepared by immunoSEQ multiplex PCR; TCRdb keeps only in-frame clonotypes and omits some of them. The profile covers more than 2,000,000 clones, with roughly 93% appearing a single time and 0.35% to 0.45% taken by the ten largest. The sequencing input was naive CD4+ T cells from PBMCs. This sample's subset: CD45RA+ positively selected. These receptors all stem from a man aged 18 to 29 in good health. Some clones in this sample may be carry-over from other donors' samples.

The V call is TRBV7-9, the J call TRBJ1-2; D gene ambiguous. The V gene's germline CDR1 is SEHNR and CDR2 FQNEAQ (reference sequence). CDR3 length: 18 residues. The V and J ends lost 5 bases and 0 bases respectively, with 22 bases between them. The CDR3 DNA sequence: TGTGCCAGCAGCATACCCCTGTCTCGGGTGTTAGCTAACTATGGCTACACCTTC. Protein sequence: CASSIPLSRVLANYGYTF.

V and J are TRBV27 and TRBJ2-7, with 11 bases identical to TRBD2. CDR3 length: 15 residues. The V and J ends lost 3 bases and 2 bases, in that order; junction bases with no gene match: 3. Germline V gene data show CDR1 as MNHEY and CDR2 as SMNVEV (reference sequence). The CDR3 here is CASSFLGLAAYEQYF. The CDR3 bases are TGTGCCAGCAGTTTTTTGGGACTAGCGGCCTACGAGCAGTACTTC.

This clone was detected only once. J is TRBJ2-5 and V is TRBV5-1; 16 positions agree with TRBD2. Looked up from germline, CDR1 is SGHRS and CDR2 is YFSETQ. Trimming cost V 5 bases and J 5 bases; bases outside gene matches: 9. This CDR3 is 17 amino acids long. The CDR3 DNA follows: TGCGCCAGCAGGGCCGGGACTAGCGGGAGGGCCCTGGAGACCCAGTACTTC. Translating gives CASRAGTSGRALETQYF.

The J gene is TRBJ2-2, the V gene TRBV2; unclear D gene. V lost 8 bases to trimming and J lost 6 bases, with 16 bases between them. Germline loops: CDR1 SNHLY, CDR2 FYNNEI. CDR3 length equals 14 residues. The CDR3 bases are TGTGCCAGCGGAATTTATGGTGCGTCCGGGGAGCTGTTTTTT. Its translation is CASGIYGASGELFF.

CDR3 bases: TGTGCCAGCAGTTACTTACGACAGACCGTAAACTATGGCTACACCTTC. Translation: CASSYLRQTVNYGYTF. The chain has TRBV6-5 and TRBJ1-2, with D tentatively TRBD1 (5 bases). V gave up 1 base and J gave up 2 bases, with 14 bases separating them. The germline V gene encodes CDR1 MNHEY and CDR2 SVGAGI. The CDR3 totals 16 residues.

The chain combines TRBV11-2 with TRBJ2-7; 9 nucleotides agree with TRBD1. The CDR3 covers 16 residues. Germline V gene sequence: CDR1 SGHAT, CDR2 FQNNGV. V shed 0 bases and J 1 base; nucleotides not matched to a gene: 4. The CDR3 reads CASSLEGQGRSYEQYF. CDR3 DNA sequence: TGTGCCAGCAGCTTAGAAGGACAGGGGAGGTCCTACGAGCAGTACTTC.

Concerning this clone: Other DNA sequences of this sample code for an identical CDR3. V is TRBV5-1 and J is TRBJ1-1; 10 positions match TRBD1. Trimming took 3 bases from V and 5 from J; bases not matched to a gene: 4. CDR3 length equals 14 residues. The germline V gene has CDR1 SGHRS and CDR2 YFSETQ. CDR3 protein: CASSYRDRGTEAFF. For the CDR3, the DNA is TGCGCCAGCAGCTACCGGGACAGGGGAACTGAAGCTTTCTTT.

CDR3 in amino acids: CASSHDRREAGNTIYF. The CDR3 nucleotides read TGTGCCAGCAGCCACGATCGGAGAGAGGCTGGAAACACCATATATTTT. V usage is TRBV11-2 and J usage is TRBJ1-3; D is unresolved. V lost 5 bases and J 2 bases, leaving 16 bases between the germline ends. Germline CDR1 reads SGHAT; CDR2 reads FQNNGV. The CDR3 has 16 residues.

CDR3: CASSSGGANEKLFF. CDR3 in DNA: TGTGCCAGCAGCTCCGGTGGGGCTAATGAAAAACTGTTTTTT. J is TRBJ1-4 and V is TRBV27; D not resolved. The CDR3 is made up of 14 amino acids. The V end lost 6 bases, the J end lost 3 bases, and 11 bases lay between the germline ends. CDR1 MNHEY and CDR2 SMNVEV come from the germline V gene (reference sequence).

V usage is TRBV4-1 and J usage is TRBJ2-3; 15 bases are shared with TRBD2. J was trimmed by 0 bases and V by 3 bases; bases with no gene match: 4. Germline V CDR1 and CDR2: MGHRA, YSYEKL. The length of the CDR3 is 18 residues. This CDR3 reads CASSQGTSGRTSTDTQYF. The DNA for the CDR3 is TGCGCCAGCAGCCAGGGGACTAGCGGGAGGACTAGCACAGATACGCAGTATTTT.